Each of the 15 T cell receptor beta chains below was sequenced from the same sample in a study of blood T cells in healthy people across ages. The second PCR ran about 6 to 11 cycles with a sample-barcoded 5' primer and J-beta primers. TCRdb reprocessed the 5' RACE reads with MiXCR, giving one entry per CDR3 protein. The repertoire holds roughly 1.9 million distinct CDR3 sequences, with about two fifths as singletons. The sequenced material came from blood. Receptor source: a human donor in good health.

The table lists this clonotype with a few counts. This sequence joins TRBV11-3 and TRBJ2-1; 8 bases are shared with TRBD1. Germline V gene data show CDR1 as SGHNT and CDR2 as YENEEA. Trimming removed 7 bases from V and 4 bases from J; junction bases left unmatched: 9. The CDR3 has 15 residues. The CDR3 coding sequence is TGTGCCAGCACCCTACAGGGGGAAATATACAATGAGCAGTTCTTC. Translated: CASTLQGEIYNEQFF.

This chain links TRBV27 with TRBJ2-4; 8 bases are shared with TRBD2. J was trimmed by 10 bases and V by 2 bases; bases with no gene match: 13. The CDR3 runs 16 residues. Germline assignment: CDR1 MNHEY and CDR2 SMNVEV (reference sequence). The DNA of the CDR3 is TGTGCCAGCAGTTTAATGTCGGCGGGGGGCCCCATTATTCAGTACTTC. Protein sequence: CASSLMSAGGPIIQYF.

This clonotype was seen a few times. The CDR3 protein is CASSIGGLGSYEQYF. In DNA form, the CDR3 reads TGTGCCAGCAGCATCGGGGGTTTGGGAAGCTACGAGCAGTACTTC. The V gene is TRBV6-2 or TRBV6-3, the J gene TRBJ2-7, with D possibly TRBD2 on 6 matching bases. The CDR3 length is 15 residues. Looked up from germline, CDR1 is MNHEY and CDR2 is SVGEGT. Trimming left V 6 bases short and J 3 bases short, with 18 bases between.

V and J are TRBV7-6 and TRBJ2-7; D perhaps matches TRBD1 (5 bases). Germline values: CDR1 SGHVS, CDR2 FNYEAQ. The V end lost 0 bases, the J end lost 2 bases, and 14 bases lay between the germline ends. This CDR3 has 16 residues. Written as DNA, the CDR3 is TGTGCCAGCAGCTTAGCGCAGGGCGGAGTTCCCTACGAGCAGTACTTC. Amino acid sequence: CASSLAQGGVPYEQYF.

The chain links TRBV4-3 to TRBJ2-7, with D tentatively TRBD2 (6 bases). The V and J ends lost 0 bases and 0 bases respectively, with 15 bases between them. This CDR3 spans 17 amino acids. Germline CDR1 LGHNA, CDR2 YSLEER. The CDR3 loop is CASSQDGRGASSYEQYF. CDR3 coding DNA: TGCGCCAGCAGCCAAGATGGCCGCGGGGCTAGCTCCTACGAGCAGTACTTC.

This clonotype was seen more than once but under ten times. This chain connects TRBV3-1 to TRBJ2-5; D call uncertain. The end of the DNA is better explained by TRBJ2-7, so the J call may be wrong. The CDR3 is made up of 13 amino acids. The V gene's germline CDR1 is LGHDT and CDR2 YNNKEL (reference sequence). For the CDR3, the DNA is TGTGCCAGCAGCTACGGGTCGTCCAACGAGCAGTACTTC. This encodes CASSYGSSNEQYF.

A few counts support this clonotype. CDR3 coding DNA: TGTGCCAGCAGCCAACCGGGACAGGGAAGGGGCGAGCAGTACTTC. Protein: CASSQPGQGRGEQYF. The rearrangement links TRBV3-1 to TRBJ2-7; TRBD1 agrees at 9 bases. CDR1 is LGHDT and CDR2 is YNNKEL in the germline V gene (reference sequence). The length of the CDR3 is 15 residues. V trimming: 2 bases; J trimming: 6 bases; junction bases outside the gene matches: 8.

V is TRBV20-1 and J is TRBJ2-3; no clear D. The CDR3 consists of 13 residues. V dropped 0 bases and J dropped 2 bases, with 6 bases sitting between them. Germline V gives CDR1 DFQATT, CDR2 SNEGSKA (reference sequence). The CDR3 region has the DNA TGCAGTGCTAGAGAAGGTCTCACAGATACGCAGTATTTT. This gives the protein CSAREGLTDTQYF.

This clonotype was seen a handful of times. The V call is TRBV10-3, the J call TRBJ1-5, with a possible D match to TRBD1 (5 bases). CDR3 length: 17 amino acids. Trimming pared 0 bases from V and 0 bases from J, leaving 12 bases between. Germline CDR1 ENHRY, CDR2 SYGVKD. This chain's CDR3 is CAISESDGGGSNQPQHF. The CDR3 nucleotides are TGTGCCATCAGTGAGTCGGACGGGGGAGGTAGCAATCAGCCCCAGCATTTT.

V usage is TRBV7-9 and J usage is TRBJ2-1; TRBD2 agrees at 9 bases. V was clipped by 2 bases and J by 12 bases; unmatched bases: 11. CDR3 size: 15 residues. The V gene's germline CDR1 is SEHNR and CDR2 FQNEAQ (reference sequence). The DNA of the CDR3 is TGTGCCAGCAGCTTACTGCTAGCGGGGTCGCCGGTGCAGTTCTTC. It encodes CASSLLLAGSPVQFF.

The rearrangement joins TRBV27 to TRBJ2-3, with 13 bases lining up with TRBD2. J was trimmed by 4 bases and V by 4 bases; bases with no gene match: 8. CDR1 is MNHEY, CDR2 SMNVEV, per germline (reference sequence). The CDR3 is 17 residues long. The CDR3: CASSSFGLAGVSDTQYF. The CDR3 nucleotides are TGTGCCAGCAGTTCTTTCGGACTAGCGGGGGTATCAGATACGCAGTATTTT.

The chain recombines TRBV7-3 with TRBJ2-1, with D possibly TRBD2 on 7 matching bases. The end of the DNA is better explained by TRBJ2-7, so the J call may be wrong. This CDR3 contains 15 residues. Germline V CDR1 and CDR2: SGHTA, FQGTGA. This CDR3 is CASSLMAGAYNEQYF. CDR3 nucleotide sequence: TGTGCCAGCAGCCTCATGGCGGGGGCCTACAATGAGCAGTACTTC.

This clonotype was detected once. The rearrangement joins TRBV15 to TRBJ2-1; 7 bases align to TRBD1. The DNA matches TRBJ2-7 better at its end, which makes the J call doubtful. CDR1 is LNHNV and CDR2 is YYDKDF in the germline V gene (reference sequence). This CDR3 region has 15 residues. CDR3 in DNA: TGTGCCACCAGCACCCGACAGGGTTCGTACAATGAGCAGTACTTC. Translating it yields CATSTRQGSYNEQYF.

The chain couples TRBV7-2 to TRBJ2-5; possible D gene TRBD1, 6 bases. The CDR3 runs 15 residues. Germline CDR1 is SGHTA and CDR2 is FQGNSA. The V end lost 4 bases, the J end lost 11 bases, and 23 bases lay between the germline ends. CDR3 sequence: CASSYGQPSTFEQYF. CDR3 DNA sequence: TGTGCCAGCAGCTATGGACAGCCATCTACTTTTGAGCAGTACTTC.

The chain has TRBV20-1 and TRBJ1-2; D gene ambiguous. The CDR3 extends over 12 amino acids. Trimming removed 0 bases from V and 8 bases from J, with 10 bases in between. Germline CDR1 and CDR2: DFQATT and SNEGSKA (reference sequence). In DNA form, the CDR3 reads TGCAGTGCTAGAGATAACCCGCAGGGCTACACCTTC. Translation gives CSARDNPQGYTF.